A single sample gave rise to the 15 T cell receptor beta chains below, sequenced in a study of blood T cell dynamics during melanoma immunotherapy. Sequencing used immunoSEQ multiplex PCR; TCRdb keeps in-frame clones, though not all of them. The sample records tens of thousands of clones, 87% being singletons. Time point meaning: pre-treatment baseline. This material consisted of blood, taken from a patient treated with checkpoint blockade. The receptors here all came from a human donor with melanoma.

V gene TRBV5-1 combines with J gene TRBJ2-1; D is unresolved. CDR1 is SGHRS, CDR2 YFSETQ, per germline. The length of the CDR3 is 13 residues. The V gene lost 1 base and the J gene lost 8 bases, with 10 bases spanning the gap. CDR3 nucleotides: TGCGCCAGCAGCTTGCCCAACCCCCATGAGCAGTTCTTC. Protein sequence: CASSLPNPHEQFF.

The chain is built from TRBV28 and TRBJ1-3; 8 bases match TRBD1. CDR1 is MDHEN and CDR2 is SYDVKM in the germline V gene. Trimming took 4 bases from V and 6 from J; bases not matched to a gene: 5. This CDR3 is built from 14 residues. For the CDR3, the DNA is TGTGCCAGCAGTTCCAGGGGGCTCGAAAACACCATATATTTT. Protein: CASSSRGLENTIYF.

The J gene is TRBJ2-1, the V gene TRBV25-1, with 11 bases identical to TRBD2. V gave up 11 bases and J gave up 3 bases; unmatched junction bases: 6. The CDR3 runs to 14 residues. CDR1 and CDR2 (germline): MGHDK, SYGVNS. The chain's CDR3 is CAPAGTSGYNEQFF. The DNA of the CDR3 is TGTGCCCCCGCCGGGACTAGCGGCTACAATGAGCAGTTCTTC.

This chain's CDR3 is CASSVQGSHTGELFF. In DNA, the CDR3 is TGTGCCAGCAGTGTACAGGGGTCCCACACCGGGGAGCTGTTTTTT. The V and J genes are TRBV6-5 and TRBJ2-2; TRBD1 matches at 7 bases. The V gene end was trimmed by 5 bases and the J gene end by 3 bases; junction bases not matched to a gene: 6. CDR3 length: 15 residues. The germline CDR1 and CDR2 sequences are MNHEY and SVGAGI.

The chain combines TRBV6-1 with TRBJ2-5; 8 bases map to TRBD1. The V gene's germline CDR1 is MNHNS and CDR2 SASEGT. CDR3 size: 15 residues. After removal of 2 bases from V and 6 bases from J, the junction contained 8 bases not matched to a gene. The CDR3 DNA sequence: TGTGCCAGCAGTGAAAGGAGGACAGGGAGACAGACCCAGTACTTC. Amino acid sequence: CASSERRTGRQTQYF.

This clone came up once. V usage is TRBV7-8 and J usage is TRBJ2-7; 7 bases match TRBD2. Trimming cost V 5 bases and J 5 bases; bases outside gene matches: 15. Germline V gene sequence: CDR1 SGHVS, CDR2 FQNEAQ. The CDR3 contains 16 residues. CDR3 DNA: TGTGCCAGCAGCACTATAGCGGGTGTGGGGGGACACGAGCAGTACTTC. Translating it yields CASSTIAGVGGHEQYF.

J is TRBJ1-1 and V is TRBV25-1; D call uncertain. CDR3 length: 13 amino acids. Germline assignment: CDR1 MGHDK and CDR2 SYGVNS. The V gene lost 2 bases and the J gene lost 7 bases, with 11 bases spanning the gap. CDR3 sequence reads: CASSEELLDEAFF. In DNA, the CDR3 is TGTGCCAGCAGTGAAGAACTGTTGGATGAAGCTTTCTTT.

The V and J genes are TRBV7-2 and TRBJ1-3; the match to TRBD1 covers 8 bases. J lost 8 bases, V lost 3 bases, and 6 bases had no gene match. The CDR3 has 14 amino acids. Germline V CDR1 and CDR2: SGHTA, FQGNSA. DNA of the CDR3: TGTGCCAGCAGCTTCCGACAGGGGCGGGACACCATATATTTT. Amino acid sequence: CASSFRQGRDTIYF.

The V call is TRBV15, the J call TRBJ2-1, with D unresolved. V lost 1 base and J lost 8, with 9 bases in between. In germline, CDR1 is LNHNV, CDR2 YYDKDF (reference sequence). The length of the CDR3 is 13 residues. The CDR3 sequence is CATSRGWTDEQFF. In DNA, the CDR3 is TGTGCCACCAGCAGAGGGTGGACCGATGAGCAGTTCTTC.

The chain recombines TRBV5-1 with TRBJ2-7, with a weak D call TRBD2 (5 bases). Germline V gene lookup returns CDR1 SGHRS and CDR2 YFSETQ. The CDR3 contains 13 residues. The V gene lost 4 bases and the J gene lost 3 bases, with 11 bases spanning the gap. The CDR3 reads CASSEGTHYEQYF. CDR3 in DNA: TGCGCCAGCAGCGAGGGAACCCACTACGAGCAGTACTTC.

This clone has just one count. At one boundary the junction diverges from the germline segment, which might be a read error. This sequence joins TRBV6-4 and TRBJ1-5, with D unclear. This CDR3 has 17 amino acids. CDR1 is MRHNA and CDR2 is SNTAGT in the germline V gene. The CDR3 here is CASSYSPGPRGNQPQHF. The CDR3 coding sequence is TGTGCCAGCAGTTACTCGCCAGGCCCTAGGGGCAATCAGCCCCAGCATTTT.

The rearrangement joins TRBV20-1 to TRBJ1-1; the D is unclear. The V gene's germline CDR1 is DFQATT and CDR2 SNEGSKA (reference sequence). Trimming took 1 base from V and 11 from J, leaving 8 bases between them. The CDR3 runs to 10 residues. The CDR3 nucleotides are TGCAGTGCTAGAGTCATGCTCGCTTTCTTT. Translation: CSARVMLAFF.

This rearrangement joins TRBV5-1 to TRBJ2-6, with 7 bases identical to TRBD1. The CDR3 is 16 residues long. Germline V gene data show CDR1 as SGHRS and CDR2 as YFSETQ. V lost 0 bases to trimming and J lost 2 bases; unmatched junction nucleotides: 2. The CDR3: CASSLGTGAGANVLTF. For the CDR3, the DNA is TGCGCCAGCAGCTTGGGTACAGGGGCTGGGGCCAACGTCCTGACTTTC.

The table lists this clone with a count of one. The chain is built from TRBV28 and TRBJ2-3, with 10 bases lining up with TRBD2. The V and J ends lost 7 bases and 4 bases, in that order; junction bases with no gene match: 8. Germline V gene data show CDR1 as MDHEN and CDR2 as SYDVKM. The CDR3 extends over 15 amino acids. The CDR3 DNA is TGTGCCAGCATTGAGCGGGGGGGGTCCCCAGATACGCAGTATTTT. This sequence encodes CASIERGGSPDTQYF. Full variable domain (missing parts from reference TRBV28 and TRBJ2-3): DVKVTQSSRYLVKRTGEKVFLECVQDMDHENMFWYRQDPGLGLRLIYFSYDVKMKEKGDIPEGYSVSREKKERFSLILESASTNQTSMYLCASIERGGSPDTQYFGPGTRLTVL.

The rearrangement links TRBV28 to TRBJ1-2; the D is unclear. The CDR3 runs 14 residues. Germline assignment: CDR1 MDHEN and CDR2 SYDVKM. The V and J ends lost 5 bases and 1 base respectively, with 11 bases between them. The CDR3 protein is CASSAAEVNYGYTF. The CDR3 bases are TGTGCCAGCAGTGCGGCGGAGGTTAACTATGGCTACACCTTC.